Presented here are 26 T cell receptor beta chains from one specimen sequenced in a study of long-term antiretroviral therapy in people with HIV. Running of the v3.0 immunoSEQ assay took place at survey level. This table comes from immunoSEQ multiplex PCR, and its TCRdb copy is limited to in-frame clones, with some not included. This sample has about 36,000 clones, with more than 80% found just once. The sample here was unsorted PBMCs, taken 3.4 years after starting antiretroviral therapy. Every receptor here comes from a man aged 25-45 years with HIV.

The gene calls are TRBV5-4 and TRBJ2-3, with D maybe TRBD2 (5 bases). Between the trimmed V and J ends, which lost 2 bases and 2 bases, there was a span of 15 bases. Germline CDR1 and CDR2: SGHNT and YYREEE (reference sequence). There are 16 residues in the CDR3. As DNA, the CDR3 is TGTGCCAGCAGCTTAGCTCAGGACTCCTACACAGATACGCAGTATTTT. Translation gives CASSLAQDSYTDTQYF.

V and J are TRBV29-1 and TRBJ2-2; D not certain. Germline CDR1 is SQVTM and CDR2 is ANQGSEA. The CDR3 sequence is 13 residues long. Trimming stripped 3 bases from V and 0 bases from J, with 5 bases between. CDR3 amino acids: CSVDDTNTGELFF. CDR3 in DNA: TGCAGCGTTGACGATACGAACACCGGGGAGCTGTTTTTT.

The CDR3 loop reads CASDTSSSYNEQFF. The CDR3 DNA follows: TGTGCCAGCGATACTAGTAGCTCCTACAATGAGCAGTTCTTC. This chain connects TRBV2 to TRBJ2-1; a possible D gene is TRBD2 (5 bases). The CDR3 covers 14 residues. V gave up 8 bases and J gave up 0 bases, with 11 bases separating them. Germline V lookup: CDR1 SNHLY, CDR2 FYNNEI.

V is TRBV7-9 and J is TRBJ2-3; D is possibly TRBD1 (6 bases). This CDR3 region has 16 residues. Between the trimmed V and J ends, which lost 6 bases and 1 base, there was a span of 17 bases. CDR1 is SEHNR and CDR2 is FQNEAQ in the germline V gene (reference sequence). The CDR3: CASSLDGGLGTDTQYF. DNA for the CDR3: TGTGCCAGCAGTCTAGATGGGGGCTTGGGCACAGATACGCAGTATTTT.

The rearrangement joins TRBV5-1 to TRBJ2-7, with TRBD1 identical over 9 bases. J lost 9 bases, V lost 2 bases, and 15 bases had no gene match. Germline loops: CDR1 SGHRS, CDR2 YFSETQ. This CDR3 has 16 residues. CDR3 protein: CASSFGLGQGLRGQYF. The CDR3 DNA sequence: TGCGCCAGCAGCTTTGGCTTGGGACAGGGACTACGAGGGCAGTACTTC. Looking up the rest from reference TRBV5-1 and TRBJ2-7 gives the full variable domain: KAGVTQTPRYLIKTRGQQVTLSCSPISGHRSVSWYQQTPGQGLQFLFEYFSETQRNKGNFPGRFSGRQFSNSRSEMNVSTLELGDSALYLCASSFGLGQGLRGQYFGPGTRLTVT.

The rearrangement links TRBV6-5 to TRBJ2-3, with TRBD2 matching over 11 bases. Per germline, CDR1 MNHEY and CDR2 SVGAGI. Trimming took 2 bases from V and 4 from J; bases not matched to a gene: 5. This CDR3 contains 16 residues. Here the CDR3 DNA reads TGTGCCAGCAGTTACGGCATAGCGGGAGGGCCAGATACGCAGTATTTT. It specifies CASSYGIAGGPDTQYF.

This clone was picked up one time. The chain combines TRBV18 with TRBJ2-5; no clear D. The CDR3 has 14 amino acids. The ends were cut back, 0 bases at V and 2 bases at J, with 7 bases in the middle. Germline V gene sequence: CDR1 KGHSH, CDR2 LQKENI. In DNA, the CDR3 is TGTGCCAGCTCACCACCAGATGCACAAGAGACCCAGTACTTC. It is translated as CASSPPDAQETQYF.

This rearrangement joins TRBV4-3 to TRBJ2-1, with D hard to call. CDR1 LGHNA and CDR2 YSLEER come from the germline V gene. The CDR3 has 17 residues. The V end lost 0 bases, the J end lost 5 bases, and 17 bases lay between the germline ends. The CDR3 sequence: CASSQDIRDHLDNEQFF. The CDR3 DNA reads TGCGCCAGCAGCCAAGATATCCGAGACCACCTCGACAATGAGCAGTTCTTC.

The chain employs TRBV29-1 and TRBJ2-7; TRBD1 matches at 10 bases. Germline V gene data show CDR1 as SQVTM and CDR2 as ANQGSEA. V was clipped by 3 bases and J by 1 base; unmatched bases: 0. This CDR3 contains 13 residues. As DNA, the CDR3 is TGCAGCGTTGAGGACAGGGGGTCCTACGAGCAGTACTTC. Amino acids: CSVEDRGSYEQYF.

The chain employs TRBV5-6 and TRBJ1-2; D not resolved. Germline loops: CDR1 SGHDT, CDR2 YYEEEE. The CDR3 consists of 13 residues. Deletions cut 0 bases from V and 8 bases from J, with 11 bases between. CDR3 in amino acids: CASSLGSIQGYTF. CDR3 DNA: TGTGCCAGCAGCTTGGGTTCCATTCAGGGCTACACCTTC. Drawing the rest from reference TRBV5-6 and TRBJ1-2, the complete variable domain is DAGVTQSPTHLIKTRGQQVTLRCSPKSGHDTVSWYQQALGQGPQFIFQYYEEEERQRGNFPDRFSGHQFPNYSSELNVNALLLGDSALYLCASSLGSIQGYTFGSGTRLTVV.

The chain uses TRBV12-5 and TRBJ1-1; D remains unclear. Trimming cost V 1 base and J 6 bases, with 12 bases left between them. CDR3 length equals 14 residues. Per the germline V gene, CDR1 is LGHNT and CDR2 is FRNRAP. The CDR3 bases are TGTGCTAGTGGTTTGGGAGAGGGTTTTTCTGAAGCTTTCTTT. Protein product: CASGLGEGFSEAFF.

This chain links TRBV27 with TRBJ2-1; possibly TRBD2 for D (6 bases). This CDR3 comprises 15 residues. V lost 4 bases and J 10 bases, leaving 20 bases between the germline ends. The V gene's germline CDR1 is MNHEY and CDR2 SMNVEV (reference sequence). The chain's CDR3 is CASSSRLLAIGEQFF. Here the CDR3 DNA reads TGTGCCAGCAGTTCCCGATTGCTAGCGATAGGCGAGCAGTTCTTC.

The CDR3 is CASSLDSAGEQYF. Written as DNA, the CDR3 is TGTGCCAGCAGCTTAGATTCTGCGGGCGAGCAGTACTTC. This chain links TRBV7-2 with TRBJ2-7; a weak D match, TRBD2 (5 bases). The ends were cut back, 1 base at V and 6 bases at J, with 10 bases in the middle. Germline loops: CDR1 SGHTA, CDR2 FQGNSA. The CDR3 runs 13 residues. The full variable domain, its missing parts supplied by reference TRBV7-2 and TRBJ2-7, is GAGVSQSPSNKVTEKGKDVELRCDPISGHTALYWYRQSLGQGLEFLIYFQGNSAPDKSGLPSDRFSAERTGGSVSTLTIQRTQQEDSAVYLCASSLDSAGEQYFGPGTRLTVT.

V and J are TRBV28 and TRBJ2-5, with 7 bases identical to TRBD1. This CDR3 spans 13 amino acids. V dropped 8 bases and J dropped 4; count of bases not matched to a gene: 7. In germline, CDR1 is MDHEN, CDR2 SYDVKM. The CDR3 spells CASGDRGLETQYF. CDR3 bases: TGTGCCAGCGGGGATAGGGGGCTAGAGACCCAGTACTTC.

The V call is TRBV6-1, the J call TRBJ2-3, with D hard to call. V lost 11 bases, J lost 5 bases, and 17 bases lay in between. Germline CDR1 and CDR2: MNHNS and SASEGT. The CDR3 has 13 amino acids. CDR3 DNA sequence: TGTGCCGCGACCACCCGCCCGGGAGATACGCAGTATTTT. Its translation is CAATTRPGDTQYF.

J is TRBJ2-3 and V is TRBV5-4; D gene unclear. Germline loops: CDR1 SGHNT, CDR2 YYREEE (reference sequence). This CDR3 region has 16 residues. Trimming took off 3 bases at V and 1 base at J, with 15 bases between the two ends. The CDR3 DNA reads as TGTGCCAGCAGCTCTACCGGAACGGTTCGCACAGATACGCAGTATTTT. This gives the protein CASSSTGTVRTDTQYF.

The chain joins TRBV27 to TRBJ2-7; 7 bases are shared with TRBD1. V lost 1 base and J lost 0; bases outside the gene matches: 12. The length of the CDR3 is 18 residues. From germline, CDR1 is MNHEY and CDR2 SMNVEV (reference sequence). The CDR3 protein is CASSLLPQGERISYEQYF. The CDR3 coding sequence is TGTGCCAGCAGTTTATTGCCCCAGGGGGAGCGTATCTCCTACGAGCAGTACTTC.

The V gene is TRBV4-3, the J gene TRBJ2-3; D unclear. The CDR3 is 16 residues long. V was shortened by 2 bases and J by 4 bases, with 16 bases between the two germline ends. Germline V CDR1 and CDR2: LGHNA, YSLEER. CDR3 in DNA: TGCGCCAGCAGCCAACTTAACGGCGTGTTAGCAGATACGCAGTATTTT. Protein product: CASSQLNGVLADTQYF.

This clone has only one observation. V usage is TRBV29-1 and J usage is TRBJ1-4, with unresolved D. The CDR3 sequence is 13 residues long. V was clipped by 5 bases and J by 3 bases, with 10 bases between them. Germline assignment: CDR1 SQVTM and CDR2 ANQGSEA. CDR3 DNA: TGCAGCGTTATGGCGGGATCTAATGAAAAACTGTTTTTT. As protein: CSVMAGSNEKLFF.

This clone was counted between two and nine times. V and J are TRBV6-5 and TRBJ2-3; 7 positions match TRBD1. Germline V gives CDR1 MNHEY, CDR2 SVGAGI. CDR3 length: 16 amino acids. V shed 2 bases and J 6 bases; nucleotides not matched to a gene: 11. CDR3 sequence: CASSYVGTAKRDTQYF. The CDR3 bases are TGTGCCAGCAGTTACGTTGGGACAGCAAAAAGGGATACGCAGTATTTT.

The rearrangement links TRBV7-6 to TRBJ1-5, with TRBD1 as a possible D gene (6 bases). CDR1 SGHVS and CDR2 FNYEAQ come from the germline V gene. This CDR3 is built from 18 residues. Trimming pared 2 bases from V and 0 bases from J, leaving 17 bases between. CDR3 DNA sequence: TGTGCCAGCAGCTTATGGCCGGACAGCCCATATAGCAATCAGCCCCAGCATTTT. Translated: CASSLWPDSPYSNQPQHF.

This clone occurred a few times. The V call is TRBV19, the J call TRBJ1-5, with D maybe TRBD1 (5 bases). V lost 3 bases and J 2 bases, leaving 11 bases between the germline ends. The germline CDR1 and CDR2 sequences are LNHDA and SQIVND (reference sequence). The CDR3 has 15 residues. The CDR3 loop is CASSIQGMGNQPQHF. The CDR3 nucleotides read TGTGCCAGTAGTATTCAGGGAATGGGCAATCAGCCCCAGCATTTT.

J is TRBJ1-4 and V is TRBV6-1; possibly TRBD1 for D (5 bases). Per the germline V gene, CDR1 is MNHNS and CDR2 is SASEGT. Trimming took 3 bases from V and 6 from J, leaving 14 bases between them. The CDR3 is 15 residues long. CDR3 DNA sequence: TGTGCCAGCAGTGATTTCGGCAGGGACGATGAAAAACTGTTTTTT. Translating gives CASSDFGRDDEKLFF.

The chain joins TRBV2 to TRBJ1-2; D uncertain. CDR1 is SNHLY, CDR2 FYNNEI, per germline. The CDR3 sequence is 9 residues long. CDR3 bases: TGTGTGAGCCGAGCTGGCTACACCTTC. The encoded protein is CVSRAGYTF.

This sequence joins TRBV6-1 and TRBJ2-7; 9 nucleotides agree with TRBD2. The junction had 9 bases not matched to a gene; V was cut back by 10 bases and J by 5 bases. Germline V CDR1 and CDR2: MNHNS, SASEGT. The CDR3 has 13 amino acids. The CDR3 DNA reads as TGTGCCATCCATAGCGGGGGATTCGACGAGCAGTACTTC. Protein: CAIHSGGFDEQYF.

With regard to this clone: Other nucleotide sequences in the sample specify the same CDR3. The genes are TRBV5-6 and TRBJ2-7; D unclear. V was trimmed by 2 bases and J by 5 bases, leaving 8 bases between them. Per the germline V gene, CDR1 is SGHDT and CDR2 is YYEEEE. The CDR3 extends over 12 amino acids. The CDR3 DNA follows: TGTGCCAGCAGCTTCGGATCGCACGAGCAGTACTTC. Protein product: CASSFGSHEQYF.